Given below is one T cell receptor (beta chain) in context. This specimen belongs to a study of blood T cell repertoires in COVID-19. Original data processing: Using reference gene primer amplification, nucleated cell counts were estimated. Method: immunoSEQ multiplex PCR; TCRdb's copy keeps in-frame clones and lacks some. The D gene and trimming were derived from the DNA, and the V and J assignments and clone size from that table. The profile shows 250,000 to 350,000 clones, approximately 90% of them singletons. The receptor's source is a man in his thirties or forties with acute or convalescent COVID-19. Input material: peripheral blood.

The CDR3 DNA is TGTGCCAGCAGCAACACAGCCTACAATGAGCAGTTCTTC. Protein: CASSNTAYNEQFF. The J gene is TRBJ2-1, the V gene TRBV14; D not certain. Germline V lookup: CDR1 SGHDN, CDR2 FVKESK. Trimming cost V 5 bases and J 2 bases, with 7 bases left between them. The CDR3 extends over 13 amino acids. Complete variable domain (other parts from reference TRBV14 and TRBJ2-1): EAGVTQFPSHSVIEKGQTVTLRCDPISGHDNLYWYRRVMGKEIKFLLHFVKESKQDESGMPNNRFLAERTGGTYSTLKVQPAELEDSGVYFCASSNTAYNEQFFGPGTRLTVL.